This T cell receptor (beta chain) derives from a study of regulatory T cells in long-lasting Graves disease. Library construction for TCR beta used iRepertoire HTBI primers and Arm-PCR of CDR3 regions. From the multiplex PCR reads, TCRdb called clonotypes with MiXCR, one entry per CDR3 protein. Of a few hundred thousand distinct CDR3 sequences listed, around a fifth are singletons. Time point meaning: persistent/refractory GD, antithyroid drugs over 5 years with positive TRAb. Extracted RNA from PBMCs served as the source of the TCR library. This clonotype was detected only a few times. Deletions cut 7 bases from V and 5 bases from J, with 27 bases between. The CDR3 runs 17 residues. Germline CDR1 reads DFQATT; CDR2 reads SNEGSKA (reference sequence).

This rearrangement joins TRBV20-1 to TRBJ1-5; D is undetermined. Source: peripheral blood mononuclear cells (PBMCs), taken when the disease was refractory, from a patient treated with antithyroid drugs. This clonotype was sampled from a female donor with Graves disease. Here the CDR3 reads CSGKTDVPLTGDQPQHF. In DNA form, the CDR3 reads TGCAGTGGGAAAACAGATGTTCCCCTGACTGGGGATCAGCCCCAGCATTTT.